The rows below give T cell receptor beta chains drawn from one sample of a study of graft-versus-host responses after intestinal transplantation. Assay: immunoSEQ multiplex PCR; the TCRdb copy retains only in-frame clones and omits some. The sample carries tens of thousands of clones, almost 90% recorded once. What these receptors recognize is not known. Material: unstimulated CD4+ T cells sorted from spleen or lymph node cells, obtained before intestinal transplant. The source is a human donor who received an intestinal transplant. Each CDR3 is given with its conserved first and last residue. The D gene is left open where the match is weak. Only some rows state a clone size, as once, few, many or a class for expanded clones.

v_call	d_call	clone_size	j_call	cdr3_nt	cdr3_aa
TRBV5-1	TRBD1	.	TRBJ1-4	TGCGCCAGCAGCAGGGGGGACAGTGCAACTAATGAAAAACTGTTTTTT	CASSRGDSATNEKLFF
TRBV6-5	TRBD2	.	TRBJ2-5	TGTGCCAGCAGCCCCTCGCGGACTAGCGGGGAGACCCAGTACTTC	CASSPSRTSGETQYF
TRBV5-1	.	.	TRBJ1-1	TGCGCCAGCAGCTTGGAAGGTACGGGTGAAGCTTTCTTT	CASSLEGTGEAFF
TRBV13	.	.	TRBJ1-1	TGTGCCAGCAGCAGCAAAGTACCCACTGAAGCTTTCTTT	CASSSKVPTEAFF
TRBV4-1	TRBD1	few	TRBJ1-2	TGCGCCAGCAGCCAGCCGGGACAGGGCTATGGCTACACCTTC	CASSQPGQGYGYTF
TRBV7-8	.	.	TRBJ2-2	TGTGCCAGCACCCCATGGGGGGGCCGGGACACCGGGGAGCTGTTTTTT	CASTPWGGRDTGELFF
TRBV10-2	TRBD1	few	TRBJ1-5	TGCGCCAGCAGTGAGTCGGGCAGGGGGCAGCCCCAGCATTTT	CASSESGRGQPQHF
TRBV4-1	TRBD2	.	TRBJ2-5	TGCGCCAGCAGCCAAGATTACCAGCGGGGGGGCAGAGAGACCCAGTACTTC	CASSQDYQRGGRETQYF
TRBV6-1	.	.	TRBJ1-1	TGTGCCAGCAGTGAGGCAGGGTACACTGAAGCTTTCTTT	CASSEAGYTEAFF
TRBV5-6	.	.	TRBJ1-1	TGTGCCAGCAGCCCGACGGGGACTGAAGCTTTCTTT	CASSPTGTEAFF
TRBV10-3	.	once	TRBJ2-2	TGTGCCATCAGTGAGTCTGGGCTAGCTTGGGGCACCGGGGAGCTGTTTTTT	CAISESGLAWGTGELFF
TRBV10-2	.	.	TRBJ1-5	TGCGCCAGCACCCAGGATAGCAATCAGCCCCAGCATTTT	CASTQDSNQPQHF
TRBV4-1	.	few	TRBJ1-5	TGCGCCAGCAGCCAGGGGCCAGACCTTAGCAATCAGCCCCAGCATTTT	CASSQGPDLSNQPQHF
TRBV5-1	.	.	TRBJ2-3	TGCGCCAGCAGCTTGGGCAGTGGGCATACGCAGTATTTT	CASSLGSGHTQYF
TRBV6-6	TRBD1	.	TRBJ2-7	TGTGCCAGCAGTAGGCACCCGGGACAGACTTCCTACGAGCAGTACTTC	CASSRHPGQTSYEQYF
TRBV10-3	TRBD2	.	TRBJ2-5	TGTGCCATCAGTGGGGCTAGCGGGGGGCATCAAGAGACCCAGTACTTC	CAISGASGGHQETQYF